The present T cell receptor beta chain was sequenced within a study of cytomegalovirus exposure and HLA in healthy donors. Overall study results and limits: A few chains tied to CMV proved CMV antigen-specific in vitro. Within the approximately 130 validation repertoires, first-cohort TCR clusters tended to co-occur, according to a later analysis.

Germline CDR1 SGHVS, CDR2 FNYEAQ. V lost 3 bases, J lost 1 base, and 12 bases lay in between. CDR3 size: 15 residues. The table came from immunoSEQ multiplex PCR; TCRdb's copy has only in-frame clones and leaves some out. The data hold 190,000 or so clones, with roughly four fifths observed a single time. In the case of this clone: The antigen is not known.

The rearrangement links TRBV7-6 to TRBJ1-2; D is undetermined. The clonotype was recovered from a woman between 18 and 29 years old in good health and CMV-seropositive. The sample comprised PBMCs. CDR3: CASSLSGGSNYGYTF. CDR3 DNA sequence: TGTGCCAGCAGCTTGTCTGGCGGAAGTAACTATGGCTACACCTTC.